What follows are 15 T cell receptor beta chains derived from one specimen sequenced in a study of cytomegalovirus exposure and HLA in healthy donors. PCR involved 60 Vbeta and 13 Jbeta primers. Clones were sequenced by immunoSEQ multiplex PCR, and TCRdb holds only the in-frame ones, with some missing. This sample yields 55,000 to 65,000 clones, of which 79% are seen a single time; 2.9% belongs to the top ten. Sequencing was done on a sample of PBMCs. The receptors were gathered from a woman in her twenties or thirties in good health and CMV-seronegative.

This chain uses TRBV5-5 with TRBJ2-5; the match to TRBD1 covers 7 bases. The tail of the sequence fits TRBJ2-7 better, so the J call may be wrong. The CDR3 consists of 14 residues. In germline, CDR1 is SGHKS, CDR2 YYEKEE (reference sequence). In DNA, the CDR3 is TGTGCCAGCAGCATACAGGGGAGCTCCTACGAGCAGTACTTC. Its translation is CASSIQGSSYEQYF.

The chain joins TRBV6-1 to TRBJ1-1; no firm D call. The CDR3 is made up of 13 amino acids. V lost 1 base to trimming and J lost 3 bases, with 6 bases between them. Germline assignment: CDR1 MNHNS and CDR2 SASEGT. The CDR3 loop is CASSEVEDTEAFF. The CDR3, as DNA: TGTGCCAGCAGTGAAGTGGAGGACACTGAAGCTTTCTTT.

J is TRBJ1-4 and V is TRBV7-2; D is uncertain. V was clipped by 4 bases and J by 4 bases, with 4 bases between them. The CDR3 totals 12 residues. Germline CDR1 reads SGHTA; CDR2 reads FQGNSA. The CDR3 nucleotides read TGTGCCAGCAGCTCCTATAATGAAAAACTGTTTTTT. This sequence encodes CASSSYNEKLFF.

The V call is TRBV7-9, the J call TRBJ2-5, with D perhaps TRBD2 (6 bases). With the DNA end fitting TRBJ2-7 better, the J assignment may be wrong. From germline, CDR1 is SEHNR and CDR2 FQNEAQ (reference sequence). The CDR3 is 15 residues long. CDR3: CASSSPGTPTYEQYF. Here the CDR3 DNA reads TGTGCCAGCAGCTCGCCCGGGACTCCTACCTACGAGCAGTACTTC.

The CDR3 here is CASSQIITNEKLFF. The CDR3 DNA follows: TGTGCCAGCAGCCAGATCATCACAAACGAAAAACTGTTTTTT. V is TRBV5-8 and J is TRBJ1-4; D uncertain. Germline V gene lookup returns CDR1 SGHTS and CDR2 YDEGEE. The length of the CDR3 is 14 residues. V lost 4 bases to trimming and J lost 8 bases, with 15 bases between them.

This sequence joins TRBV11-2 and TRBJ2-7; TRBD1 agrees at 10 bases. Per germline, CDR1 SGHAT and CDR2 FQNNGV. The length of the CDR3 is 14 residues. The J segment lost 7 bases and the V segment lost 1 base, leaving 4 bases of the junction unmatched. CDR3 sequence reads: CASSLGQGAREQYF. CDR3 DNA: TGTGCCAGCAGCTTAGGACAGGGGGCTAGAGAGCAGTACTTC.

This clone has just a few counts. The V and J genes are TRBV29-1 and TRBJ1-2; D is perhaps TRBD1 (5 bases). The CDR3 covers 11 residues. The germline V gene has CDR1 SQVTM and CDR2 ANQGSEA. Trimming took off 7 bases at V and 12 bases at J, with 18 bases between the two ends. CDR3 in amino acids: CSAARGGVHTF. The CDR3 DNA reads TGCAGCGCCGCCCGGGGGGGGGTCCACACCTTC.

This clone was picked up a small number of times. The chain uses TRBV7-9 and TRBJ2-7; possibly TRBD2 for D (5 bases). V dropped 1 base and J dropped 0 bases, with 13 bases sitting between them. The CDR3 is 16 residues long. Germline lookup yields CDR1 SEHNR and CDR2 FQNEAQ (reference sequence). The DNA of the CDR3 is TGTGCCAGCAGCTTAGGGGAGTCAGGCAGCTCCTACGAGCAGTACGTC. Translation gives CASSLGESGSSYEQYV.

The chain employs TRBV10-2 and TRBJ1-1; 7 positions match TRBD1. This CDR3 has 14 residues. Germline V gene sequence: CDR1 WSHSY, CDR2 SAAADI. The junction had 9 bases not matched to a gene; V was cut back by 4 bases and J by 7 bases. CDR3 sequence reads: CASSASIGTVEAFF. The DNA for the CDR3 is TGCGCCAGCAGTGCCAGCATAGGGACAGTTGAAGCTTTCTTT.

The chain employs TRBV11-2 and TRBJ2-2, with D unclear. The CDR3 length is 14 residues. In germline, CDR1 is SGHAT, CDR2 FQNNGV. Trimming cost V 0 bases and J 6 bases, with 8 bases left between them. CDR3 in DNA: TGTGCCAGCAGCTTAGAGGCAGCGCCCGGGGAGCTGTTTTTT. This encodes CASSLEAAPGELFF.

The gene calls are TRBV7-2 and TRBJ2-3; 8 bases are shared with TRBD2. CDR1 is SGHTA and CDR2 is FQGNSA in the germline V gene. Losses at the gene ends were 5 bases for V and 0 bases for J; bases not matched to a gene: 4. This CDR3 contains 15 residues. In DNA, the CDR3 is TGTGCCAGCAGCCGGACTAGCTCTAGCACAGATACGCAGTATTTT. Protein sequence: CASSRTSSSTDTQYF.

CDR3 coding DNA: TGTGCCAGCACGGCGGGAGGGTTGGCAGATACGCAGTATTTT. It specifies CASTAGGLADTQYF. The V and J genes are TRBV6-6 and TRBJ2-3; TRBD2 matches 9 bases. The length of the CDR3 is 14 residues. J gave up 4 bases and V 7 bases, and 6 bases lay outside the gene matches. From germline, CDR1 is MNHNY and CDR2 SVGAGI (reference sequence).

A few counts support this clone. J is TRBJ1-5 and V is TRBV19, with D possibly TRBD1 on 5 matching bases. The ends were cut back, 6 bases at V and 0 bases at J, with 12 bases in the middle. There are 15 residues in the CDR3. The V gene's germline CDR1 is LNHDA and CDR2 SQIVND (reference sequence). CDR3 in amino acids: CASRWGGDSNQPQHF. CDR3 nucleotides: TGTGCCAGTAGGTGGGGCGGGGATAGCAATCAGCCCCAGCATTTT.

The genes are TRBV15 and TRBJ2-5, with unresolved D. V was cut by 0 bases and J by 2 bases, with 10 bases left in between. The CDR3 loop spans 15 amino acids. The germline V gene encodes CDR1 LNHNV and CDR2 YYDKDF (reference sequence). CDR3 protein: CATSRDPAQQETQYF. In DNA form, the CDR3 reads TGTGCCACCAGCAGAGATCCGGCACAGCAAGAGACCCAGTACTTC.

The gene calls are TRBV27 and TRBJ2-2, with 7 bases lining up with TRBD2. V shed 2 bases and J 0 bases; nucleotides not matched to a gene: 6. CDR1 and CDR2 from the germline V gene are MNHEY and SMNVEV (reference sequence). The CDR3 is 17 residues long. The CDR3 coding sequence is TGTGCCAGCAGTTTAGCTAGCGGAATGGCGAACACCGGGGAGCTGTTTTTT. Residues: CASSLASGMANTGELFF.